This passage covers 23 T cell receptor beta chains from one sample sequenced in a study of tumor-infiltrating lymphocytes in primary liver carcinoma. A constant-region primer primed TCR beta cDNA synthesis from 500 to 550 ng of total RNA. ARM-PCR, slightly modified, supplied the TCR beta libraries through three nested multiplex PCR rounds. Rounds one and two of PCR, each of roughly 10 cycles, were primed with TRBV1-TRBV30 forward primers and a C-beta reverse primer. TCRdb reanalysed the multiplex PCR reads using MiXCR and keeps one entry per CDR3 protein. The sample shows 40,000 to 50,000 distinct CDR3 sequences, 70% to 80% of them seen only once. Scientists recovered RNA and DNA together from approximately 20-30 mg of unsorted bulk tissue. The source material was liver tumor tissue from sampling region 3. Specified subset: tumor region T3, left-lateral pole. These receptors were taken from a man aged 40-49 years with primary liver carcinoma and hepatitis B virus infection.

As to this clonotype: Likely a read error: the CDR3 ends without its conserved phenylalanine or tryptophan. The chain is built from TRBV6-5 and TRBJ2-6; either TRBD1 or TRBD2 may supply D (5 bases each). Germline V CDR1 and CDR2: MNHEY, SVGAGI. V lost 6 bases and J 8 bases, leaving 20 bases between the germline ends. The CDR3 totals 16 residues. CDR3 protein: CASRAGNRSGTNVLTS. The CDR3 region has the DNA TGTGCCAGCAGGGCAGGGAACAGATCCGGGACCAACGTCCTGACTTCC.

This clonotype was recorded a few times. A clone one base away is much larger, so this may be a read error. This chain links TRBV5-4 with TRBJ2-3; D is perhaps TRBD2 (5 bases). CDR3 size: 15 residues. Germline V gene lookup returns CDR1 SGHNT and CDR2 YYREEE (reference sequence). CDR3 protein: CVSSGEAGNTDTQYF. DNA of the CDR3: TGTGTCAGCAGCGGTGAAGCCGGAAACACAGATACGCAGTATTTT.

This clonotype has only one observation. The chain uses TRBV12-3 or TRBV12-4 and TRBJ2-3; D is undetermined. Trimming cost V 10 bases and J 0 bases, with 14 bases left between them. The CDR3 has 14 residues. The CDR3 DNA reads TGTGCCACCAAAAAGCTTCTGAGCACAGATACGCAGTATTTT. This codes for CATKKLLSTDTQYF.

Details on this clonotype: Germline is not matched at one junction end, which may reflect a read error. This rearrangement joins TRBV19 to TRBJ2-5; weak D call: TRBD2 (5 bases). The V gene's germline CDR1 is LNHDA and CDR2 SQIVND (reference sequence). CDR3 size: 14 residues. The CDR3 nucleotides are TGTGCCAGTAGTGGGTCTGGGAGTCTGGAAACTCAGCATTTC. This encodes CASSGSGSLETQHF.

This clonotype was detected once. A much larger clone differs from this one at a single base, so this may be a read error. V and J are TRBV2 and TRBJ2-1, with 10 bases that match TRBD2. Per the germline V gene, CDR1 is SNHLY and CDR2 is FYNNEI. There are 14 residues in the CDR3. J was trimmed by 2 bases and V by 10 bases; bases with no gene match: 5. DNA of the CDR3: TGTGCCAACAGGGGGACTAGCGCCTACAATGAGCAGTTCTTC. Its translation: CANRGTSAYNEQFF.

Notes on this clonotype: A much larger clone differs from this one at a single base, so this may be a read error. This chain connects TRBV4-1 to TRBJ2-1; tentative D call: TRBD2 (6 bases). Germline V CDR1 and CDR2: MGHRA, YSYEKL. The CDR3 spans 18 residues. Trimming cost V 10 bases and J 0 bases, with 25 bases left between them. Written as DNA, the CDR3 is TGCGCCAACACCCAAGGGGTCCTAGCGAGGAGCTCCTACAATGAGCAGTTCTTC. This sequence encodes CANTQGVLARSSYNEQFF.

On this clonotype: One end of the junction is discordant with germline, which a read error may explain. The rearrangement joins TRBV24-1 to TRBJ2-1; D might be TRBD1 (5 bases). The CDR3 runs 15 residues. Per the germline V gene, CDR1 is KGHDR and CDR2 is SFDVKD. CDR3 bases: TGTGCCACCAGTGATTTGGGACAATATGGGAATGAACAGTTCTTC. Translated, it gives CATSDLGQYGNEQFF.

Note on this clonotype: Mismatch with germline at one junction end may stem from a read error. The CDR3 protein is CASNQGLSTDTRYF. In nucleotides, the CDR3 is TGTGCCAGCAATCAGGGTTTGTCCACAGATACGCGGTATTTT. This chain links TRBV12-3 or TRBV12-4 with TRBJ2-3, with TRBD1 as a possible D gene (5 bases). The CDR3 contains 14 residues.

This clonotype was observed at least ten times. The chain employs TRBV28 and TRBJ2-1, with D perhaps assigned TRBD1 or TRBD2 (6 bases each). Looked up from germline, CDR1 is MDHEN and CDR2 is SYDVKM. V was cut by 6 bases and J by 8 bases, with 11 bases left in between. The CDR3 has 12 amino acids. The CDR3 region has the DNA TGTGCCAGCAGGTCAGGGGAGGATGAGCAGTTCTTC. Translated, it gives CASRSGEDEQFF.

Details on this clonotype: This CDR3 is missing its conserved last phenylalanine or tryptophan, likely due to a read error. The V and J genes are TRBV6-6 and TRBJ2-5; D is perhaps TRBD1 (6 bases). The ends were cut back, 6 bases at V and 0 bases at J, with 20 bases in the middle. Germline assignment: CDR1 MNHNY and CDR2 SVGAGI (reference sequence). This CDR3 is built from 17 residues. The CDR3 sequence: CASSHAYRDNDQETQYL. In nucleotides, the CDR3 is TGTGCCAGCAGCCACGCATACCGGGACAACGACCAAGAGACCCAGTACTTA.

With respect to this clonotype: At one of its ends the junction is not consistent with the germline gene, which may arise from a read error. This chain connects TRBV10-1 to TRBJ2-3; 7 nucleotides line up with TRBD1. CDR3 length: 14 residues. Germline CDR1 WNHNN, CDR2 SYGVQD (reference sequence). CDR3 protein: CASCESQGTDTLYF. The CDR3 DNA follows: TGCGCCAGCTGTGAGTCCCAGGGGACAGATACGCTGTATTTT.

The gene calls are TRBV29-1 and TRBJ2-7; 7 bases fit TRBD1. CDR1 SQVTM and CDR2 ANQGSEA come from the germline V gene. This CDR3 contains 13 residues. The CDR3 sequence is CRVPGAGGYEQYF. In nucleotides, the CDR3 is TGCAGGGTTCCCGGGGCAGGGGGCTACGAGCAGTACTTC.

By sample fraction, this clonotype is medium-sized. The chain employs TRBV11-1 and TRBJ2-5; no clear D gene. V lost 6 bases and J lost 1, with 6 bases in between. From germline, CDR1 is SGHAT and CDR2 FQDESV (reference sequence). The CDR3 is 12 residues long. The CDR3 region is CASSPSQETQYF. In DNA form, the CDR3 reads TGTGCCAGCAGTCCGAGCCAAGAGACCCAGTACTTC.

This clonotype showed up just once. The junction departs from germline at one end; a sequencing error may be responsible. The chain links TRBV10-3 to TRBJ2-3, with 11 nucleotides matching TRBD2. CDR3 size: 18 residues. Germline assignment: CDR1 ENHRY and CDR2 SYGVKD. This CDR3 is CAIRERLAGGTTADTLYF. The CDR3, as DNA: TGTGCCATCAGGGAAAGGCTAGCGGGAGGAACCACCGCAGATACGCTGTATTTT.

This clonotype was recorded at least ten times. The rearrangement joins TRBV10-3 to TRBJ2-7, with TRBD2 matching 7 bases. Germline V gene sequence: CDR1 ENHRY, CDR2 SYGVKD. The CDR3 extends over 13 amino acids. The V gene end was trimmed by 4 bases and the J gene end by 5 bases; junction bases not matched to a gene: 5. DNA of the CDR3: TGTGCCATCAGTGGGCTAGCGGACCACGAGCAGTACTTC. Residues: CAISGLADHEQYF.

A single count supports this clonotype. V and J are TRBV29-1 and TRBJ2-3; 8 nucleotides line up with TRBD2. Trimming removed 8 bases from V and 5 bases from J; junction bases left unmatched: 12. This CDR3 comprises 14 residues. Germline CDR1 reads SQVTM; CDR2 reads ANQGSEA. The CDR3 protein is CSLGDGRAGDTQYF. CDR3 in DNA: TGCAGCCTTGGTGACGGGAGGGCAGGAGATACGCAGTATTTT.

In regard to this clonotype: A single base separates this from a much larger clone, so it may be a read error. This chain joins TRBV2 and TRBJ1-2, with D hard to call. There are 13 residues in the CDR3. Germline values: CDR1 SNHLY, CDR2 FYNNEI. The CDR3 here is CASSDGDNYDYTF. The CDR3 bases are TGTGCCAGCAGTGATGGGGATAACTATGACTACACCTTC.

Comments on this clonotype: This may arise from a read error, as a much more abundant clone is one base away. The rearrangement uses TRBV25-1 and TRBJ1-2; D unresolved. Per germline, CDR1 MGHDK and CDR2 SYGVNS. This CDR3 is built from 12 residues. Trimming left V 3 bases short and J 10 bases short, with 12 bases between. CDR3 loop: CASSESHGDYTF. Written as DNA, the CDR3 is TGTGCCAGCAGTGAGTCCCATGGAGACTACACCTTC.

With regard to this clonotype: This may stem from a read error, because a much larger clone lies one nucleotide away. This chain uses TRBV10-3 with TRBJ2-1, with 8 nucleotides matching TRBD2. CDR3 length: 15 residues. Germline CDR1 is ENHRY and CDR2 is SYGVKD. V shed 4 bases, J shed 4 bases, and the junction held 6 bases outside the gene matches. The CDR3 protein is CAISVREEAYNEQFF. The CDR3 DNA follows: TGTGCCATCAGTGTGCGGGAGGAGGCTTACAATGAGCAGTTCTTC.

For this clonotype: At one of its ends the junction is not consistent with the germline gene, which may arise from a read error. This chain joins TRBV28 and TRBJ2-7; possible D gene TRBD2, 6 bases. Germline CDR1 is MDHEN and CDR2 is SYDVKM. CDR3 length equals 14 residues. The CDR3 protein is CASRDAGSSYEHYF. The CDR3 bases are TGTGCCAGCAGGGATGCGGGGAGCTCCTACGAGCATTACTTC.

Concerning this clonotype: In this CDR3 the conserved last residue, phenylalanine or tryptophan, is missing, so a read error is likely. This chain connects TRBV30 to TRBJ1-6; D remains unclear. Germline V gene data show CDR1 as GTSNPN and CDR2 as SVGIG (reference sequence). This CDR3 contains 14 residues. CDR3 amino acids: CAWSRDQENSPLHL. As DNA, the CDR3 is TGCGCCTGGTCCCGTGACCAAGAAAATTCACCCCTCCACCTT.

This clonotype came up many times. V gene TRBV28 combines with J gene TRBJ2-1; no reliable D call. In germline, CDR1 is MDHEN, CDR2 SYDVKM. The CDR3 extends over 13 amino acids. V was shortened by 6 bases and J by 4 bases, with 10 bases between the two germline ends. The CDR3 spells CASRSEQYNEQFF. CDR3 coding DNA: TGTGCCAGCAGGTCGGAGCAGTACAATGAGCAGTTCTTC.

As concerns this clonotype: A single base separates this from a much larger clone, so it may be a read error. The chain has TRBV5-1 and TRBJ2-5; D is perhaps TRBD2 (6 bases). From germline, CDR1 is SGHRS and CDR2 YFSETQ. The CDR3 covers 13 residues. This chain's CDR3 is CTSSYREKETQYF. DNA of the CDR3: TGCACCAGCAGCTACCGGGAGAAGGAGACCCAGTACTTC.